This entry lists 18 T cell receptor beta chains sequenced from one sample in a study of CD8+ T cells in alopecia areata. RNA extraction was followed by reverse transcription into cDNA, which acted as the sequencing template. Sequencing was performed with immunoSEQ multiplex PCR; in TCRdb, only in-frame clones are kept and a portion is missing. The profile shows around 190,000 clones, just over 55% of them singletons. The sample comprised CD8+ T cells sorted from blood. Receptor source: a human donor in good health.

J is TRBJ1-2 and V is TRBV25-1; no clear D gene. The V end lost 2 bases, the J end lost 1 base, and 5 bases lay between the germline ends. Germline V gene data show CDR1 as MGHDK and CDR2 as SYGVNS. This CDR3 spans 13 amino acids. The CDR3 protein is CASSETVNYGYTF. Here the CDR3 DNA reads TGTGCCAGCAGTGAAACAGTTAACTATGGCTACACCTTC.

CDR3 nucleotide sequence: TGTGCCAGCAGCTTTTACTACCAGAGCGGAGAGACCCAGTACTTC. As protein: CASSFYYQSGETQYF. The V and J genes are TRBV11-2 and TRBJ2-5; TRBD2 is a possible D gene (5 bases). The CDR3 consists of 15 residues. Trimming took 3 bases from V and 4 from J, leaving 15 bases between them. Germline assignment: CDR1 SGHAT and CDR2 FQNNGV.

The chain joins TRBV5-1 to TRBJ1-2; D not resolved. The CDR3 is 13 amino acids. CDR1 is SGHRS, CDR2 YFSETQ, per germline. V lost 4 bases to trimming and J lost 0 bases, with 7 bases between them. The CDR3 sequence: CASSATPNYGYTF. Here the CDR3 DNA reads TGCGCCAGCAGCGCGACACCTAACTATGGCTACACCTTC.

V usage is TRBV11-2 and J usage is TRBJ2-1; D unclear. The CDR3 has 15 amino acids. Trimming cost V 2 bases and J 3 bases, with 11 bases left between them. From germline, CDR1 is SGHAT and CDR2 FQNNGV. CDR3 sequence (DNA): TGTGCCAGCAGCTTATCGTCTTGGGGCTACAATGAGCAGTTCTTC. This sequence encodes CASSLSSWGYNEQFF. The variable domain in full, with the rest retrieved from reference TRBV11-2 and TRBJ2-1, is EAGVAQSPRYKIIEKRQSVAFWCNPISGHATLYWYQQILGQGPKLLIQFQNNGVVDDSQLPKDRFSAERLKGVDSTLKIQPAKLEDSAVYLCASSLSSWGYNEQFFGPGTRLTVL.

The V call is TRBV7-2, the J call TRBJ1-1; D is unclear. Per the germline V gene, CDR1 is SGHTA and CDR2 is FQGNSA. There are 14 residues in the CDR3. Deletions cut 3 bases from V and 0 bases from J, with 8 bases between. CDR3 amino acids: CASSFLGMNTEAFF. The CDR3, as DNA: TGTGCCAGCAGCTTTCTGGGGATGAACACTGAAGCTTTCTTT. The full variable domain, rest sourced from reference TRBV7-2 and TRBJ1-1, is GAGVSQSPSNKVTEKGKDVELRCDPISGHTALYWYRQSLGQGLEFLIYFQGNSAPDKSGLPSDRFSAERTGGSVSTLTIQRTQQEDSAVYLCASSFLGMNTEAFFGQGTRLTVV.

This clone has a handful of counts. This may be a read error: a much more frequent sequence differs by one nucleotide. V usage is TRBV5-6 and J usage is TRBJ2-5; TRBD1 aligns across 9 bases. The end of the DNA aligns better with TRBJ2-7, so the J call may be wrong. Germline CDR1 is SGHDT and CDR2 is YYEEEE. CDR3 size: 14 residues. CDR3 bases: TGTGCCAGCAGCTTCGGGACAGGGACCTACGAGCAGTACTTC. Translated, it gives CASSFGTGTYEQYF.

Worth noting for this clone: Since a much larger clone is just one base distant, this may be a read error. The V call is TRBV5-6, the J call TRBJ1-2; D not resolved. Germline-derived CDR1 and CDR2 are SGHDT and YYEEEE. The V and J ends lost 2 bases and 6 bases respectively, with 8 bases between them. The CDR3 extends over 12 amino acids. The CDR3 loop is CASSLGRDGYTF. CDR3 nucleotides: TGTGCCAGCAGCTTAGGAAGAGATGGCTACACCTTC.

J is TRBJ2-7 and V is TRBV9, with 7 bases fitting TRBD2. In germline, CDR1 is SGDLS, CDR2 YYNGEE. V shed 4 bases, J shed 0 bases, and the junction held 4 bases outside the gene matches. This CDR3 comprises 14 residues. The CDR3 reads CASSPWDYSYEQYF. The CDR3 DNA sequence: TGTGCCAGCAGCCCATGGGACTACTCCTACGAGCAGTACTTC.

V and J are TRBV4-1 and TRBJ2-1; the D is unclear. With 0 bases removed from V and 6 bases from J, the gap between germline ends came to 9 bases. CDR3 length: 14 amino acids. Germline V lookup: CDR1 MGHRA, CDR2 YSYEKL. The CDR3 DNA reads as TGCGCCAGCAGCCAAGATATGCCTAGCAATGAGCAGTTCTTC. This codes for CASSQDMPSNEQFF.

The V and J genes are TRBV11-1 and TRBJ2-6; D remains unclear. V was shortened by 0 bases and J by 4 bases, with 4 bases between the two germline ends. The V gene's germline CDR1 is SGHAT and CDR2 FQDESV (reference sequence). The CDR3 extends over 14 amino acids. CDR3: CASSLAGGANVLTF. CDR3 DNA: TGTGCCAGCAGCTTAGCTGGAGGGGCCAACGTCCTGACTTTC. The full variable domain, in which reference TRBV11-1 and TRBJ2-6 provide the parts outside the CDR3, is EAEVAQSPRYKITEKSQAVAFWCDPISGHATLYWYRQILGQGPELLVQFQDESVVDDSQLPKDRFSAERLKGVDSTLKIQPAELGDSAMYLCASSLAGGANVLTFGAGSRLTVL.

This chain connects TRBV21-1 to TRBJ2-7; the table assigns TRBD2, which was not confirmed against the DNA. TRBV21-1 is reported as a pseudogene. This CDR3 spans 11 amino acids. CDR3 bases: TGTGCCAGCAGCAAAACTAGCGAGCAGTACTTC. Encoded protein: CASSKTSEQYF.

This clone was seen a few times. This sequence joins TRBV29-1 and TRBJ2-7, with 8 bases aligning to TRBD1. Germline loops: CDR1 SQVTM, CDR2 ANQGSEA. The CDR3 consists of 18 residues. Trimming at V came to 5 bases and at J to 2 bases, leaving 20 bases not matched to a gene. The CDR3 loop is CSVSPVGQGSPGPYEQYF. The CDR3 bases are TGCAGCGTTTCCCCGGTAGGACAGGGTTCCCCCGGGCCCTACGAGCAGTACTTC.

This chain joins TRBV11-2 and TRBJ2-1; 8 nucleotides agree with TRBD1. This CDR3 comprises 17 residues. The germline V gene has CDR1 SGHAT and CDR2 FQNNGV. The trim removed 0 bases at V and 8 bases at J, leaving 12 bases unmatched. The CDR3, as DNA: TGTGCCAGCAGCTTAGATTGGCAGGGGGCTGTTCCTTATGAGCAGTTCTTC. It yields the protein CASSLDWQGAVPYEQFF.

The chain joins TRBV14 to TRBJ2-2; 7 bases are a match to TRBD1. Germline trimming cut 1 base from V and 7 bases from J; bases unmatched to any gene: 6. This CDR3 contains 15 residues. CDR1 is SGHDN, CDR2 FVKESK, per germline. This CDR3 reads CASSQVGQTYGELFF. The CDR3 bases are TGTGCCAGCAGCCAAGTGGGACAGACTTACGGGGAGCTGTTTTTT.

The chain carries TRBV14 and TRBJ2-1, with a tentative D call TRBD2 (6 bases). The V gene's germline CDR1 is SGHDN and CDR2 FVKESK. The V end was cut by 4 bases, the J end by 1 base, with 20 bases between. This CDR3 comprises 18 residues. This CDR3 is CASSPLGGVLQSYNEQFF. The CDR3, as DNA: TGTGCCAGCAGCCCCCTCGGCGGGGTCCTCCAGTCCTACAATGAGCAGTTCTTC.

V gene TRBV27 combines with J gene TRBJ1-2; D is ambiguous. The V gene's germline CDR1 is MNHEY and CDR2 SMNVEV (reference sequence). Trimming took off 0 bases at V and 7 bases at J, with 15 bases between the two ends. The CDR3 is made up of 15 amino acids. CDR3 in amino acids: CASSLSPSSPGGYTF. For the CDR3, the DNA is TGTGCCAGCAGTTTATCCCCCTCGTCGCCGGGTGGCTACACCTTC.

This clone was detected only a few times. Relative to the germline gene, one junction end is altered; a read error may explain this. V gene TRBV10-2 combines with J gene TRBJ2-1; TRBD2 matches 8 bases. The CDR3 loop spans 14 amino acids. In germline, CDR1 is WSHSY, CDR2 SAAADI. CDR3 coding DNA: TGCGCCAGCAATGAGGTAGCGGGGCGGTGGGAGCAGTTCTTC. Amino acid sequence: CASNEVAGRWEQFF.

This chain uses TRBV11-2 with TRBJ1-2, with a weak D call TRBD1 (5 bases). CDR3 size: 14 residues. Germline V gene sequence: CDR1 SGHAT, CDR2 FQNNGV. V was trimmed by 0 bases and J by 8 bases, leaving 13 bases between them. The CDR3 protein is CASSLDGDPRGYTF. DNA of the CDR3: TGTGCCAGCAGCTTAGATGGGGACCCGAGAGGCTACACCTTC.